This TCR beta chain comes out of a study of T cell responses to AZD1222 COVID-19 vaccine. General study findings and limits: Females made up more of the donors, who were largely white British, and clonal diversity may have come out too low.

As concerns this clone: Its antigen remains unidentified.

Generated by immunoSEQ multiplex PCR, the TCRdb table keeps only in-frame clones and is missing some. Among 88,000 or so clones listed, about 88% were seen once. Here the sequenced sample was peripheral blood, taken 28 days after the second AZD1222 dose. The TCR was taken from an adult who received the AZD1222 COVID-19 vaccine.

CDR3 loop: CASSSGTGVGETQYF. DNA for the CDR3: TGTGCCAGCAGCTCCGGGACAGGGGTTGGGGAGACCCAGTACTTC. The chain joins TRBV7-9 to TRBJ2-5, with 10 bases identical to TRBD1. This CDR3 has 15 amino acids. Unmatched junction bases numbered 7, after V lost 4 bases and J lost 5 bases. From germline, CDR1 is SEHNR and CDR2 FQNEAQ (reference sequence).